These 27 T cell receptor beta chains were all obtained from the same sample, sequenced in a study of lymphopenia after photon versus proton radiotherapy. The assay was immunoSEQ multiplex PCR, and TCRdb's table has in-frame clones only and misses some. Of approximately 16,000 clones listed, roughly 82% are singletons. Sequences were derived from peripheral blood, sampled from a patient treated with proton-based radiotherapy. These receptors came from an older man with pancreatic cancer.

This chain uses TRBV28 with TRBJ2-2; the match to TRBD1 covers 8 bases. V was clipped by 5 bases and J by 2 bases; unmatched bases: 7. Germline loops: CDR1 MDHEN, CDR2 SYDVKM. The CDR3 runs to 16 residues. CDR3: CASSPPGTGNTGELFF. In DNA form, the CDR3 reads TGTGCCAGCAGTCCCCCCGGGACAGGCAACACCGGGGAGCTGTTTTTT.

The J gene is TRBJ2-7, the V gene TRBV6-1; unclear D gene. There are 12 residues in the CDR3. Trimming took 1 base from V and 3 from J, leaving 4 bases between them. Germline V gene data show CDR1 as MNHNS and CDR2 as SASEGT. CDR3 amino acids: CASSEGDYEQYF. The CDR3 DNA sequence: TGTGCCAGCAGTGAAGGGGACTACGAGCAGTACTTC.

This clone was seen a few times. This chain joins TRBV11-2 and TRBJ2-7; the match to TRBD2 covers 7 bases. Germline values: CDR1 SGHAT, CDR2 FQNNGV. CDR3 length equals 16 residues. V was pared by 5 bases and J by 3 bases, with 13 bases of the junction left unmatched. In DNA form, the CDR3 reads TGTGCCAGCAGCCAGAGTGGGCTAGCGGATTTCTACGAGCAGTACTTC. This translates into CASSQSGLADFYEQYF.

The chain couples TRBV5-4 to TRBJ2-1; D remains unclear. V lost 4 bases to trimming and J lost 7 bases, with 15 bases between them. This CDR3 has 14 amino acids. The germline gives CDR1 SGHNT, CDR2 YYREEE (reference sequence). The CDR3 nucleotides read TGTGCCAGCAGCCCCGACCTGGGCCCTAATGAGCAGTTCTTC. It is translated as CASSPDLGPNEQFF.

The rearrangement joins TRBV19 to TRBJ1-2, with D perhaps matching TRBD1 (6 bases). Looked up from germline, CDR1 is LNHDA and CDR2 is SQIVND (reference sequence). The germline V and J ends were trimmed by 3 bases and 11 bases, with 19 bases remaining between them. This CDR3 spans 14 amino acids. CDR3 loop: CASSMRIGTTQYTF. The CDR3 nucleotides are TGTGCCAGTAGTATGCGGATAGGGACAACGCAGTACACCTTC.

This clone has only a few counts. This chain connects TRBV15 to TRBJ2-5, with a weak D call TRBD2 (6 bases). The CDR3 is 18 residues long. Germline values: CDR1 LNHNV, CDR2 YYDKDF (reference sequence). Trimming took off 3 bases at V and 1 base at J, with 21 bases between the two ends. The CDR3: CATSRWGSGRATQETQYF. In DNA form, the CDR3 reads TGTGCCACCAGCAGGTGGGGGAGCGGGCGCGCTACCCAAGAGACCCAGTACTTC.

The rearrangement links TRBV5-1 to TRBJ2-3; 7 nucleotides agree with TRBD2. This CDR3 comprises 14 residues. V was clipped by 6 bases and J by 4 bases; unmatched bases: 8. Looked up from germline, CDR1 is SGHRS and CDR2 is YFSETQ. CDR3 region: CASTPFGGADTQYF. In DNA form, the CDR3 reads TGCGCCAGCACCCCTTTTGGGGGGGCAGATACGCAGTATTTT.

The V gene is TRBV5-1, the J gene TRBJ2-5, with D possibly being TRBD1 or TRBD2 (5 bases each). The V and J ends lost 5 bases and 0 bases respectively, with 14 bases between them. Germline CDR1 and CDR2: SGHRS and YFSETQ. This CDR3 is built from 15 residues. The CDR3 region has the DNA TGCGCCAGCAGTACTAGGTCAGGGTACCAAGAGACCCAGTACTTC. Translation gives CASSTRSGYQETQYF. Full variable domain (rest looked up from reference TRBV5-1 and TRBJ2-5): KAGVTQTPRYLIKTRGQQVTLSCSPISGHRSVSWYQQTPGQGLQFLFEYFSETQRNKGNFPGRFSGRQFSNSRSEMNVSTLELGDSALYLCASSTRSGYQETQYFGPGTRLLVL.

This rearrangement joins TRBV5-5 to TRBJ2-2; D ambiguous. Trimming left V 4 bases short and J 3 bases short, with 7 bases between. This CDR3 contains 13 residues. CDR1 SGHKS and CDR2 YYEKEE come from the germline V gene (reference sequence). The CDR3 protein is CASSLYDTGELFF. The DNA for the CDR3 is TGTGCCAGCAGCCTGTATGACACCGGGGAGCTGTTTTTT.

In regard to this clone: Additional DNA sequences in this sample encode the identical CDR3. The DNA for the CDR3 is TGTGCCAGCAGCCCGCCGGGGGGACCCAGCTCCTACAATGAGCAGTTCTTC. Protein sequence: CASSPPGGPSSYNEQFF. J is TRBJ2-1 and V is TRBV7-9, with TRBD2 matching 7 bases. After removal of 5 bases from V and 0 bases from J, the junction contained 10 bases not matched to a gene. CDR3 length equals 17 residues. Germline V lookup: CDR1 SEHNR, CDR2 FQNEAQ (reference sequence).

This clone was seen more than once but under ten times. Within the sample, other DNA sequences also encode this same CDR3. As DNA, the CDR3 is TGCAGCGTTGGACAGGGAATGAACTATGGCTACACCTTC. It is translated as CSVGQGMNYGYTF. The J gene is TRBJ1-2, the V gene TRBV29-1; 7 bases line up with TRBD1. Germline-derived CDR1 and CDR2 are SQVTM and ANQGSEA. Trimming at V came to 4 bases and at J to 2 bases, leaving 4 bases not matched to a gene. This CDR3 has 13 amino acids.

The chain uses TRBV28 and TRBJ2-3; TRBD2 matches 10 bases. V shed 5 bases and J 1 base; nucleotides not matched to a gene: 9. Germline loops: CDR1 MDHEN, CDR2 SYDVKM. This CDR3 contains 17 residues. CDR3 coding DNA: TGTGCCAGCAGTCCCTTACTAGCGGGGAGGGGCACAGATACGCAGTATTTT. It specifies CASSPLLAGRGTDTQYF.

The V call is TRBV30, the J call TRBJ1-1, with D uncertain. Deletions cut 4 bases from V and 0 bases from J, with 15 bases between. The CDR3 is made up of 15 amino acids. Germline V CDR1 and CDR2: GTSNPN, SVGIG (reference sequence). CDR3: CAWITPQYVNTEAFF. CDR3 DNA: TGTGCCTGGATCACACCACAGTATGTGAACACTGAAGCTTTCTTT.

This clone was detected a few times. The rearrangement links TRBV30 to TRBJ1-5, with unresolved D. The CDR3 contains 14 residues. V lost 1 base, J lost 1 base, and 8 bases lay in between. CDR1 is GTSNPN, CDR2 SVGIG, per germline (reference sequence). Here the CDR3 DNA reads TGTGCCTGGAGTGACCCATGGAGCAATCAGCCCCAGCATTTT. Its protein product is CAWSDPWSNQPQHF. The full variable domain, its missing parts supplied by reference TRBV30 and TRBJ1-5, is SQTIHQWPATLVQPVGSPLSLECTVEGTSNPNLYWYRQAAGRGLQLLFYSVGIGQISSEVPQNLSASRPQDRQFILSSKKLLLSDSGFYLCAWSDPWSNQPQHFGDGTRLSIL.

The chain employs TRBV11-2 and TRBJ2-7; unclear D gene. Germline V gene lookup returns CDR1 SGHAT and CDR2 FQNNGV. Trimming left V 2 bases short and J 0 bases short, with 8 bases between. The CDR3 length is 14 residues. The CDR3 protein is CASSLQVASYEQYF. The CDR3 DNA reads TGTGCCAGCAGCTTACAAGTTGCCTCCTACGAGCAGTACTTC.

The genes are TRBV7-2 and TRBJ1-5; TRBD1 might be the D (5 bases). CDR1 and CDR2 (germline): SGHTA, FQGNSA. V was trimmed by 5 bases and J by 2 bases, leaving 13 bases between them. The CDR3 consists of 15 residues. The CDR3 nucleotides read TGTGCCAGCAGCGCGGACATTCAACGCAATCAGCCCCAGCATTTT. Amino acids: CASSADIQRNQPQHF.

The chain carries TRBV13 and TRBJ1-4; no clear D gene. Germline loops: CDR1 PRHDT, CDR2 FYEKMQ (reference sequence). The CDR3 contains 14 residues. Trimming stripped 3 bases from V and 8 bases from J, with 13 bases between. CDR3 coding DNA: TGTGCCAGCAGCTTTAGAGGGCCGGAGGAAAAACTGTTTTTT. This sequence encodes CASSFRGPEEKLFF.

The chain links TRBV9 to TRBJ2-1, with D tentatively TRBD1 (5 bases). CDR3 length: 16 residues. Germline loops: CDR1 SGDLS, CDR2 YYNGEE. V lost 3 bases to trimming and J lost 8 bases, with 21 bases between them. This chain's CDR3 is CASSGVGSAGYYEQFF. The CDR3 DNA reads as TGTGCCAGCAGCGGGGTGGGCTCAGCAGGGTATTATGAGCAGTTCTTC.

The CDR3 DNA reads as TGTGCCAGCAGCACCTACAGGGCTGAAGCTTTCTTT. It encodes CASSTYRAEAFF. This chain links TRBV11-2 with TRBJ1-1; maybe TRBD1 (6 bases). The CDR3 spans 12 residues. Germline CDR1 and CDR2: SGHAT and FQNNGV. Trimming left V 5 bases short and J 6 bases short, with 10 bases between.

The chain employs TRBV5-4 and TRBJ1-2, with unresolved D. This CDR3 contains 14 residues. Trimming stripped 0 bases from V and 3 bases from J, with 9 bases between. Per germline, CDR1 SGHNT and CDR2 YYREEE (reference sequence). The chain's CDR3 is CASSLAGTYYGYTF. CDR3 in DNA: TGTGCCAGCAGCTTGGCCGGCACCTACTATGGCTACACCTTC.

The chain is built from TRBV7-9 and TRBJ2-7, with 9 bases fitting TRBD2. The CDR3 consists of 14 residues. Trimming cost V 5 bases and J 2 bases; bases outside gene matches: 4. CDR1 and CDR2 (germline): SEHNR, FQNEAQ (reference sequence). The CDR3 DNA follows: TGTGCCAGCAGCCCCTTAGCGGGAGCCTACGAGCAGTACTTC. Amino acid sequence: CASSPLAGAYEQYF.

This clone was observed a few times. The chain recombines TRBV18 with TRBJ1-1; D not resolved. The CDR3 length is 12 residues. V was trimmed by 2 bases and J by 11 bases, leaving 12 bases between them. The V gene's germline CDR1 is KGHSH and CDR2 LQKENI. The CDR3, as DNA: TGTGCCAGCTCACCAACCCAAAGGGAGGCTTTCTTT. It specifies CASSPTQREAFF.

The chain recombines TRBV30 with TRBJ1-3, with 7 bases aligning to TRBD1. Trimming took 3 bases from V and 2 from J; bases not matched to a gene: 4. This CDR3 comprises 14 residues. Germline V gives CDR1 GTSNPN, CDR2 SVGIG (reference sequence). This CDR3 reads CAWRRQGAGNTIYF. The DNA for the CDR3 is TGTGCCTGGAGGCGGCAGGGGGCTGGAAACACCATATATTTT.

CDR3 DNA: TGTGCCAGCAGCTGGACAGGGGGCGTGACAGATACGCAGTATTTT. This translates into CASSWTGGVTDTQYF. The chain couples TRBV5-6 to TRBJ2-3; TRBD1 matches 11 bases. The V segment lost 3 bases and the J segment 3 bases; nucleotides outside the gene matches: 3. Germline V gene data show CDR1 as SGHDT and CDR2 as YYEEEE. This CDR3 is built from 15 residues.

This chain uses TRBV7-3 with TRBJ2-6, with 7 bases matching TRBD1. V shed 1 base, J shed 2 bases, and the junction held 8 bases outside the gene matches. The CDR3 sequence is 18 residues long. The germline gives CDR1 SGHTA, CDR2 FQGTGA. For the CDR3, the DNA is TGTGCCAGCAGCTTAAGACAGGGCGGTAGGACTGGGGCCAACGTCCTGACTTTC. Protein: CASSLRQGGRTGANVLTF.

The chain recombines TRBV19 with TRBJ1-1; D might be TRBD1 (6 bases). The CDR3 sequence is 14 residues long. Trimming cost V 1 base and J 4 bases, with 10 bases left between them. The germline V gene encodes CDR1 LNHDA and CDR2 SQIVND (reference sequence). The CDR3 DNA is TGTGCCAGTAGTATAGCACAGGGCGGCACTGAAGCTTTCTTT. Translating it yields CASSIAQGGTEAFF.

The chain has TRBV29-1 and TRBJ2-4, with D possibly matching TRBD1 (6 bases). There are 12 residues in the CDR3. V gave up 7 bases and J gave up 3 bases, with 10 bases separating them. Germline values: CDR1 SQVTM, CDR2 ANQGSEA. The CDR3 DNA follows: TGCAGCGGACGGACAGACAAAAACATTCAGTACTTC. It specifies CSGRTDKNIQYF.